A selection of T cell receptor beta chains follows, all from one sample in a study of T cells after yellow fever vaccination. Each CDR3 protein is one row after TCRdb ran MiXCR on the 5' RACE reads. The table includes about 400,000 distinct CDR3 sequences, approximately 5.7% detected once. This material consisted of PBMCs, taken 5 days after the yellow fever booster vaccination. All receptors come from a man under 40 who received the YFV17D yellow fever vaccine. Each CDR3 is given with its conserved first and last residue. Fields, in order: clone size, D gene, V gene, J gene, CDR3 protein, CDR3 DNA. D genes are given only for firm matches. The size entry is marked missing in some rows and otherwise reads once, few, many or a size class.

size: NA; D: NA; V: TRBV11-2; J: TRBJ1-6; CDR3: CASGQGFPSPLHF; DNA: TGTGCCAGCGGCCAGGGTTTTCCCTCACCCCTCCACTTT
size: NA; D: NA; V: TRBV20-1; J: TRBJ1-1; CDR3: CSASRRSITEAFF; DNA: TGCAGTGCTAGTCGCAGGTCGATCACTGAAGCTTTCTTT
size: NA; D: NA; V: TRBV7-8; J: TRBJ1-6; CDR3: CASSLAWPQSPLHF; DNA: TGTGCCAGCAGCTTAGCGTGGCCCCAGTCGCCCCTCCACTTT
size: NA; D: NA; V: TRBV4-2; J: TRBJ1-1; CDR3: CASSQGMGRNTEAFF; DNA: TGTGCCAGCAGCCAAGGTATGGGCCGAAACACTGAAGCTTTCTTT
size: NA; D: TRBD1; V: TRBV7-2; J: TRBJ2-1; CDR3: CASSANTGQEQFF; DNA: TGTGCCAGCAGCGCAAATACGGGACAGGAGCAGTTCTTC
size: many; D: NA; V: TRBV11-2; J: TRBJ2-3; CDR3: CASSLDSSDTQYF; DNA: TGTGCCAGCAGCTTAGATTCTTCAGATACGCAGTATTTT
size: NA; D: TRBD1; V: TRBV4-3; J: TRBJ1-4; CDR3: CASRPGTANEKLFF; DNA: TGCGCCAGCAGACCCGGGACAGCTAATGAAAAACTGTTTTTT
size: many; D: TRBD1; V: TRBV12-3/TRBV12-4; J: TRBJ2-7; CDR3: CASNRGGEQYF; DNA: TGTGCCAGTAACAGGGGCGGAGAGCAGTACTTC
size: many; D: NA; V: TRBV6-5; J: TRBJ2-7; CDR3: CASSYGPHEQYF; DNA: TGTGCCAGCAGTTACGGGCCTCACGAGCAGTACTTC
size: many; D: NA; V: TRBV12-3/TRBV12-4; J: TRBJ2-7; CDR3: CASSLGLVPYEQYF; DNA: TGTGCCAGCAGTTTAGGGCTAGTTCCCTACGAGCAGTACTTC
size: many; D: TRBD2; V: TRBV3-1; J: TRBJ2-7; CDR3: CASSQASGSYEQYF; DNA: TGTGCCAGCAGCCAAGCTAGCGGGAGCTACGAGCAGTACTTC
size: many; D: TRBD1; V: TRBV5-4; J: TRBJ2-6; CDR3: CASSRGGSSSGANVLTF; DNA: TGTGCCAGCAGCCGAGGGGGCAGTAGCTCTGGGGCCAACGTCCTGACTTTC
size: many; D: NA; V: TRBV12-3/TRBV12-4; J: TRBJ2-2; CDR3: CASSQENTGELFF; DNA: TGTGCCAGCAGTCAGGAGAACACCGGGGAGCTGTTTTTT
size: few; D: NA; V: TRBV11-3; J: TRBJ2-1; CDR3: CASSSAVHPGNEQFF; DNA: TGTGCCAGCAGCTCTGCCGTTCACCCCGGGAATGAGCAGTTCTTC
size: NA; D: NA; V: TRBV30; J: TRBJ1-1; CDR3: CAWSVQSGAEAFF; DNA: TGTGCCTGGAGTGTACAGTCAGGGGCTGAAGCTTTCTTT
size: few; D: TRBD1; V: TRBV7-2; J: TRBJ2-7; CDR3: CASSLVGTGQGFYEQYF; DNA: TGTGCCAGCAGCTTAGTAGGGACAGGCCAAGGCTTCTACGAGCAGTACTTC
size: NA; D: NA; V: TRBV7-6; J: TRBJ2-1; CDR3: CASSSKLDNEQFF; DNA: TGTGCCAGCAGCTCCAAACTAGACAATGAGCAGTTCTTC
size: many; D: TRBD2; V: TRBV10-3; J: TRBJ2-5; CDR3: CAISLAGTQETQYF; DNA: TGTGCCATCAGTCTAGCGGGAACCCAAGAGACCCAGTACTTC
size: NA; D: TRBD2; V: TRBV7-8; J: TRBJ2-1; CDR3: CASSSGRNDEQSF; DNA: TGTGCCAGCTCTAGCGGGAGGAACGATGAGCAGTCCTTC
size: NA; D: NA; V: TRBV28; J: TRBJ2-1; CDR3: CASRPQGLSYNEQFF; DNA: TGTGCCAGCAGGCCACAGGGCCTCTCCTACAATGAGCAGTTCTTC
size: NA; D: TRBD1; V: TRBV7-2; J: TRBJ1-4; CDR3: CASSLGDRNNEKLFF; DNA: TGTGCCAGCAGCCTAGGGGACAGGAATAATGAAAAACTGTTTTTT
size: many; D: NA; V: TRBV5-1; J: TRBJ2-2; CDR3: CASSLAGGELFF; DNA: TGTGCCAGCAGCTTAGCAGGGGGGGAGCTGTTTTTT
size: NA; D: NA; V: TRBV15; J: TRBJ2-2; CDR3: CATSRLGTPNTGELFF; DNA: TGTGCCACCAGCAGGTTGGGGACACCGAACACCGGGGAGCTGTTTTTT
size: few; D: NA; V: TRBV29-1; J: TRBJ2-5; CDR3: CSTMGAPETQYF; DNA: TGCAGCACAATGGGGGCCCCAGAGACCCAGTACTTC
size: NA; D: NA; V: TRBV19; J: TRBJ1-5; CDR3: CASSMDGIHSNQPQHF; DNA: TGTGCCAGTAGTATGGACGGCATTCATAGCAATCAGCCCCAGCATTTT
size: many; D: NA; V: TRBV7-2; J: TRBJ2-3; CDR3: CASIRAGTDTQYF; DNA: TGTGCCAGCATCCGGGCTGGAACAGATACGCAGTATTTT
size: NA; D: NA; V: TRBV11-2; J: TRBJ2-3; CDR3: CASSLLLLRGITDTQYF; DNA: TGTGCCAGCAGCTTACTGCTTTTGCGGGGTATCACAGATACGCAGTATTTT
size: few; D: NA; V: TRBV9; J: TRBJ2-4; CDR3: CASSVGPGAKNIQYF; DNA: TGTGCCAGCAGCGTAGGCCCAGGGGCCAAAAACATTCAGTACTTC
size: many; D: TRBD1; V: TRBV7-8; J: TRBJ2-4; CDR3: CASSARGLQNIQYF; DNA: TGTGCCAGCAGCGCTAGGGGGCTCCAAAACATTCAGTACTTC
size: many; D: TRBD1; V: TRBV20-1; J: TRBJ1-5; CDR3: CSARPDRETAQPQHF; DNA: TGCAGTGCTAGACCGGACAGGGAAACTGCTCAGCCCCAGCATTTT
size: few; D: NA; V: TRBV5-4; J: TRBJ2-2; CDR3: CASSGISTGELFF; DNA: TGTGCCAGCAGCGGGATCTCCACCGGGGAGCTGTTTTTT
size: many; D: NA; V: TRBV5-5; J: TRBJ1-6; CDR3: CASGTGPDSPLHF; DNA: TGTGCCAGCGGGACGGGGCCAGATTCACCCCTCCACTTT
size: few; D: TRBD2; V: TRBV7-9; J: TRBJ2-2; CDR3: CASKNSGRTGGELFF; DNA: TGTGCCAGCAAAAATAGCGGGAGAACCGGCGGGGAGCTGTTTTTT
size: NA; D: NA; V: TRBV10-3; J: TRBJ2-7; CDR3: CAISDPRNNPYEQYF; DNA: TGTGCCATCAGTGATCCCAGGAATAATCCCTACGAGCAGTACTTC